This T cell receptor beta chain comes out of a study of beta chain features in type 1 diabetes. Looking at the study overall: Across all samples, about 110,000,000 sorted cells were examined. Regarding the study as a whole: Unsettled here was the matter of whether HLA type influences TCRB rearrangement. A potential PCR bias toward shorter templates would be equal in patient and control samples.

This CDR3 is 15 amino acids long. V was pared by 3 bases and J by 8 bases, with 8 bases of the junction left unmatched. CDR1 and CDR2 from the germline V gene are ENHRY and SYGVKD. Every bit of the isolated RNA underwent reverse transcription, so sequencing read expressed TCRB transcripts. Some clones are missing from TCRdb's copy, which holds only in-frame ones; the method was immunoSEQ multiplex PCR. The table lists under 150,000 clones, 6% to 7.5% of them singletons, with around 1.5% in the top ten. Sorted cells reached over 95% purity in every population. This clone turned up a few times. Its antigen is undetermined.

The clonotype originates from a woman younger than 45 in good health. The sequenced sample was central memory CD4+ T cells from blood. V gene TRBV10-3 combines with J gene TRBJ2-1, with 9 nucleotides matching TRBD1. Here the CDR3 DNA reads TGTGCCATCAGTGACAAGACAGGGGGGCGCGATGAGCAGTTCTTC. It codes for CAISDKTGGRDEQFF.